This TCR beta chain was obtained from a study of identical twins. This clonotype occurred a few times. Its antigen is currently unknown. Trimming removed 7 bases from V and 3 bases from J; junction bases left unmatched: 7. The germline V gene has CDR1 SGHVS and CDR2 FQNEAQ. The CDR3 runs 15 residues. Study-level points and caveats: Beta out-of-frame twin sharing showed a weaker excess. Within twin pairs, the out-of-frame alpha sequences they shared showed excess low generation probability.

TCRdb processed the 5' RACE reads anew with MiXCR; each CDR3 protein has one entry. The data contain 500,000 to 600,000 distinct CDR3 sequences, roughly a fifth of them seen just once; the ten biggest clones take up 0.91%. This same sample was also part of a study on T cells expressing NK-cell markers. That study adds: Among eight sequenced donors, seven carried HCMV seropositivity while one was seronegative.

Sequencing input: CD4+ T cells sorted from blood. The receptor was derived from a woman younger than 30 in good health. The chain is built from TRBV7-8 and TRBJ2-1, with 9 bases aligning to TRBD1. The DNA of the CDR3 is TGTGCCAGCAACCAGGGACAGGGATTCTACAATGAGCAGTTCTTC. Protein: CASNQGQGFYNEQFF.